A single sample is the source of the 9 T cell receptor beta chains below, sequenced in a study of cytotoxic CD8 clonotypes in ibrutinib-treated CLL (dated by TCRdb to 2020 to 2023). Libraries were made using the immunoSEQ multiplex PCR assay. TCRdb stores this immuneACCESS table with in-frame sequences only. Part of the clones is absent; in the studies checked, under half of the shortfall reflects unresolved V genes, and no reason is known for the rest. In all, the sample holds 330,000 or so clones, and about 61% of those were seen once. The ten largest clones capture roughly 6.7% of the sample. Source: PBMCs, taken after 36 months of ibrutinib treatment. The origin of the receptors is a human donor with chronic lymphocytic leukemia.

The chain uses TRBV19 and TRBJ2-7; D gene ambiguous. This CDR3 spans 13 amino acids. The germline V gene has CDR1 LNHDA and CDR2 SQIVND (reference sequence). V dropped 5 bases and J dropped 4 bases, with 12 bases sitting between them. The CDR3 DNA reads TGTGCCAGTAGTCTCACCTTTAAATACGAGCAGTACTTC. This gives the protein CASSLTFKYEQYF.

The V call is TRBV27, the J call TRBJ2-5; D is ambiguous. There are 15 residues in the CDR3. Trimming removed 0 bases at V and 5 bases at J, with 13 bases between. Germline V gene data show CDR1 as MNHEY and CDR2 as SMNVEV (reference sequence). The CDR3 sequence is CASSLSEGLVETQYF. CDR3 DNA sequence: TGTGCCAGCAGTTTATCGGAAGGTCTGGTCGAGACCCAGTACTTC.

The chain carries TRBV7-6 and TRBJ1-1; D call uncertain. Trimming pared 3 bases from V and 1 base from J, leaving 6 bases between. The CDR3 has 13 amino acids. CDR1 and CDR2 from the germline V gene are SGHVS and FNYEAQ. The DNA for the CDR3 is TGTGCCAGCAGCTTTAGTGAGAACACTGAAGCTTTCTTT. Encoded protein: CASSFSENTEAFF.

This clone has a handful of counts. The chain carries TRBV5-4 and TRBJ1-2; 8 bases match TRBD1. Unmatched junction bases numbered 6, after V lost 3 bases and J lost 8 bases. CDR1 and CDR2 (germline): SGHNT, YYREEE (reference sequence). The CDR3 consists of 13 residues. In DNA form, the CDR3 reads TGTGCCAGCAGCTCCCAGGGGGCGGGCGGCTACACCTTC. Amino acids: CASSSQGAGGYTF.

A few counts support this clone. V usage is TRBV5-6 and J usage is TRBJ2-1, with TRBD2 matching over 7 bases. The CDR3 has 13 residues. The germline V gene encodes CDR1 SGHDT and CDR2 YYEEEE. V shed 5 bases and J 10 bases; nucleotides not matched to a gene: 9. CDR3 sequence (DNA): TGTGCCAGCAGTTACACCAGGGAGGGGGAGCAGTTCTTC. This gives the protein CASSYTREGEQFF. Combining the CDR3 with reference TRBV5-6 and TRBJ2-1 gives the whole variable domain DAGVTQSPTHLIKTRGQQVTLRCSPKSGHDTVSWYQQALGQGPQFIFQYYEEEERQRGNFPDRFSGHQFPNYSSELNVNALLLGDSALYLCASSYTREGEQFFGPGTRLTVL.

The rearrangement uses TRBV5-3 and TRBJ2-1, with 10 bases fitting TRBD2. TRBV5-3 is recorded as an ORF, its role being uncertain. The CDR3 sequence is 18 residues long. Trimming cost V 0 bases and J 8 bases; bases outside gene matches: 14. The CDR3 DNA is TGTGCCAGAAGCTTGGGGTGGGCTAGCGGGAGCAGTGGAGATGAGCAGTTCTTC. As protein: CARSLGWASGSSGDEQFF.

The CDR3 DNA sequence: TGTGCCAGCAGACTAACTGACGGGAGGGTAGATACGCAGTATTTT. Translating it yields CASRLTDGRVDTQYF. The chain carries TRBV27 and TRBJ2-3, with TRBD2 identical over 8 bases. From germline, CDR1 is MNHEY and CDR2 SMNVEV (reference sequence). The CDR3 covers 15 residues. V lost 6 bases to trimming and J lost 5 bases; unmatched junction nucleotides: 10.

The chain carries TRBV13 and TRBJ2-7, with D perhaps being TRBD1 or TRBD2 (5 bases each). The CDR3 totals 14 residues. V lost 4 bases and J lost 5, with 15 bases in between. Germline loops: CDR1 PRHDT, CDR2 FYEKMQ (reference sequence). In DNA form, the CDR3 reads TGTGCCAGCAGCTCCCGTGGCAGGGACCACGAGCAGTACTTC. Translating gives CASSSRGRDHEQYF. Filled out from reference TRBV13 and TRBJ2-7, the complete variable domain reads AAGVIQSPRHLIKEKRETATLKCYPIPRHDTVYWYQQGPGQDPQFLISFYEKMQSDKGSIPDRFSAQQFSDYHSELNMSSLELGDSALYFCASSSRGRDHEQYFGPGTRLTVT.

The V call is TRBV19, the J call TRBJ2-1; 9 positions agree with TRBD2. Germline V gene sequence: CDR1 LNHDA, CDR2 SQIVND (reference sequence). This CDR3 has 15 amino acids. The trim removed 4 bases at V and 9 bases at J, leaving 10 bases unmatched. The CDR3 nucleotides read TGTGCCAGTAGTACAATAGCGGGAGAGCGGATTGAGCAGTTCTTC. The encoded protein is CASSTIAGERIEQFF.